This is a list of T cell receptor beta chains from one sample in a study of shared clonotypes between healthy human individuals. Clones were read by immunoSEQ multiplex PCR, and TCRdb kept only the in-frame ones, dropping some. Among about 980,000 clones listed, around three quarters were seen once. The sample consisted of memory CD4+ T cells sorted from blood. The source of these receptors is a man aged 18 to 29 in good health. Both conserved end residues are part of each CDR3. D genes are given only for firm matches. Clone size, where shown, is once, few, many, or a class for clones that have expanded.

j_call | v_call | d_call | clone_size | cdr3_nt | cdr3_aa
TRBJ1-6 | TRBV7-2 | NA | NA | TGTGCCAGCAGCTGGAAAGGTGGGGGGGCCCAACCCTCACCCCTCCACTTT | CASSWKGGGAQPSPLHF
TRBJ2-5 | TRBV4-1 | NA | NA | TGCGCCAGCGGGCCTCACGGGGTGGCACAAGAGACCCAGTACTTC | CASGPHGVAQETQYF
TRBJ1-5 | TRBV9 | NA | NA | TGTGCCAGCAGCGTAGCCGGAGAATATCAGCCCCAGCATTTT | CASSVAGEYQPQHF
TRBJ2-3 | TRBV9 | NA | few | TGTGCCAGCAGCGCCTCTAGCGTCACAGATACGCAGTATTTT | CASSASSVTDTQYF
TRBJ1-2 | TRBV6-5 | NA | many | TGTGCCAGCAGCCAAGGACCCTCGGGAGGGGGCTACACCTTC | CASSQGPSGGGYTF
TRBJ1-6 | TRBV7-9 | NA | NA | TGTGCCAGCAGCTTAACAGGGACGAATTCACCCCTCCACTTT | CASSLTGTNSPLHF
TRBJ2-6 | TRBV7-2 | NA | NA | TGTGCCAGCAGCTTAACGGGGGCTTACTCTGGGGCCAACGTCCTGACTTTC | CASSLTGAYSGANVLTF
TRBJ1-1 | TRBV10-3 | NA | NA | TGTGCCATCAGTGAAAGGGCCGAGAACACTGAAGCTTTCTTT | CAISERAENTEAFF
TRBJ1-2 | TRBV6-6 | TRBD1 | NA | TGTGCCAGCAGGAACCAGGGGGTCCATTATGGCTACACCTTC | CASRNQGVHYGYTF
TRBJ1-2 | TRBV19 | NA | NA | TGTGCCAGTAGTGCGACAGCCGAATATGGCTACACCTTC | CASSATAEYGYTF
TRBJ2-1 | TRBV7-2 | TRBD2 | NA | TGTGCCAGCAGCCCTAGCGGGAGTGACAATGAGCAGTTCTTC | CASSPSGSDNEQFF
TRBJ1-1 | TRBV6-5 | NA | few | TGTGCCAGCAGTTCCTCTCAAAACACTGAAGCTTTCTTT | CASSSSQNTEAFF
TRBJ1-5 | TRBV2 | TRBD1 | NA | TGTGCCAGCAGCCCCGACAGGGGGGGGTATCAGCCCCAGCATTTT | CASSPDRGGYQPQHF
TRBJ1-1 | TRBV6-1 | NA | NA | TGTGCCAGCTCCATTCGGGAGAACACTGAAGCTTTCTTT | CASSIRENTEAFF
TRBJ1-2 | TRBV14 | NA | few | TGTGCCAGCAGCCAAGATTCTCGGGCTGGCTACACCTTC | CASSQDSRAGYTF
TRBJ2-5 | TRBV18 | NA | NA | TGTGCCAGCTCACCGCCCTCCTTGGAGACCCAGTACTTC | CASSPPSLETQYF
TRBJ1-1 | TRBV7-9 | TRBD1 | NA | TGTGCCAGCAGCCCCAGAGGACAGGTCAACACTGAAGCTTTCTTT | CASSPRGQVNTEAFF
TRBJ2-2 | TRBV7-2 | NA | once | TGTGCCAGCAGCTCCACACGGACACAAAACACCGGGGAGCTGTTTTTT | CASSSTRTQNTGELFF
TRBJ1-6 | TRBV5-8 | NA | NA | TGTGCCAGCAGCCTGATTGGGGGCGACTCCTATAATTCACCCCTCCACTTT | CASSLIGGDSYNSPLHF
TRBJ2-7 | TRBV7-2 | TRBD1 | NA | TGTGCCAGCAGCATATCCGGGACAGCCTACGAGCAGTACTTC | CASSISGTAYEQYF
TRBJ1-2 | TRBV9 | NA | NA | TGTGCCAGCAGCGTAACTAACTATGGCTACACCTTC | CASSVTNYGYTF
TRBJ2-7 | TRBV10-3 | NA | NA | TGTGCCATCAGTGAGTCGGGCCAGGAAAGCTCCTACGAGCAGTACTTC | CAISESGQESSYEQYF
TRBJ1-4 | TRBV6-5 | NA | once | TGTGCCAGCAGAGACAGTCCCTTTAATGAAAAACTGTTTTTT | CASRDSPFNEKLFF
TRBJ1-4 | TRBV5-1 | NA | NA | TGCGCCAGCAGCCCTACTACCGCAACTAATGAAAAACTGTTTTTT | CASSPTTATNEKLFF
TRBJ1-2 | TRBV6-1 | NA | NA | TGTGCCAGCAGTGAAGGGACGGTCCCTGGCTACACCTTC | CASSEGTVPGYTF
TRBJ2-7 | TRBV27 | NA | NA | TGTGCCAGCAGTTTTTCGGGGCGGGTCGAGCAGTACTTC | CASSFSGRVEQYF
TRBJ2-2 | TRBV21-1 | NA | NA | TGTGCCAGCAGCAACCTCGATACAGGGCTCGGCGGGGAGCTGTTTTTT | CASSNLDTGLGGELFF
TRBJ1-4 | TRBV5-1 | TRBD1 | NA | TGCGCCAGCAGCGTGAACAGGGGCTGGGCTGAAAAACTGTTTTTT | CASSVNRGWAEKLFF
TRBJ2-3 | TRBV4-3 | NA | few | TGCGCCAGCAGCCAAGAGGGGCTGGCTTCTAGCACAGATACGCAGTATTTT | CASSQEGLASSTDTQYF
TRBJ1-1 | TRBV10-2 | NA | few | TGCGCCAGCAGTGAGGGGGGCGGACGGAACACTGAAGCTTTCTTT | CASSEGGGRNTEAFF